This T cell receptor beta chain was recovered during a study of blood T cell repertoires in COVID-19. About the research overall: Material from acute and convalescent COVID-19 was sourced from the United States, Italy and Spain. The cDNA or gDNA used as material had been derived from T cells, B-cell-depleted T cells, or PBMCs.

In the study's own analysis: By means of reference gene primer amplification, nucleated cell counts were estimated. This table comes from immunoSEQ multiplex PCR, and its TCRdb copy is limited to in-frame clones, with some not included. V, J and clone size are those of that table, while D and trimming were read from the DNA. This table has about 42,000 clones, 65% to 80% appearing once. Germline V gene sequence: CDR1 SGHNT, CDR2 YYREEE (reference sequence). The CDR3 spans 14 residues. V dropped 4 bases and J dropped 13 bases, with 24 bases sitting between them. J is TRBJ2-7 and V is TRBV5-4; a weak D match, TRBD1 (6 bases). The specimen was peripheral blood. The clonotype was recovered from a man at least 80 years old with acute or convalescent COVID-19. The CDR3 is CASSLEKGVSPDYF. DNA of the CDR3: TGTGCCAGCAGCCTTGAGAAGGGGGTTTCCCCGGATTACTTC.